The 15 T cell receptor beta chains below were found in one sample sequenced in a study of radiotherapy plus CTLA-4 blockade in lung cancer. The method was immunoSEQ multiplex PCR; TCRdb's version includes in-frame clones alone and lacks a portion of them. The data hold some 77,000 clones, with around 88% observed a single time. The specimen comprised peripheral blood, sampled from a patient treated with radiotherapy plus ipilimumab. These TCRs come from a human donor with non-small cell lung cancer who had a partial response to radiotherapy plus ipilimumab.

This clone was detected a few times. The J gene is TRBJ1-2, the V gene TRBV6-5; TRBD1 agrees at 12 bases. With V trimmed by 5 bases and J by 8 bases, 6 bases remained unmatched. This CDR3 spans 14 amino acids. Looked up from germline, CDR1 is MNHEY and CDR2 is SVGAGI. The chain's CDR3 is CASSGDRGRRGYTF. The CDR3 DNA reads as TGTGCCAGCAGTGGGGACAGGGGGCGACGAGGCTACACCTTC.

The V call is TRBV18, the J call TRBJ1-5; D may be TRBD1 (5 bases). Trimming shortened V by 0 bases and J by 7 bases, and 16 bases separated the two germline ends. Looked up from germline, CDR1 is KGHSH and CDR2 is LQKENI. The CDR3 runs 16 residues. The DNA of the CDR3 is TGTGCCAGCTCACCACCGTGGCAGGGCCCGCGACAGCCCCAGCATTTT. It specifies CASSPPWQGPRQPQHF.

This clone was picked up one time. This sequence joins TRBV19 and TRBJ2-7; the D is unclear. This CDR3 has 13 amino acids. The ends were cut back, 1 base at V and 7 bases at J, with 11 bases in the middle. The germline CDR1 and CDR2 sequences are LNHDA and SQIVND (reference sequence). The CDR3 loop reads CASSIVENSEQYF. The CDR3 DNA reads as TGTGCCAGTAGTATAGTGGAGAACTCAGAGCAGTACTTC.

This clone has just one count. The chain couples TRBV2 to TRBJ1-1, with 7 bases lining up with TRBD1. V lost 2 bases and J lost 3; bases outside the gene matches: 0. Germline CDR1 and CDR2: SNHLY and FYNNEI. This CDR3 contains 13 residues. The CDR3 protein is CASSEQGDTEAFF. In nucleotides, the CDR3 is TGTGCCAGCAGTGAACAGGGGGACACTGAAGCTTTCTTT.

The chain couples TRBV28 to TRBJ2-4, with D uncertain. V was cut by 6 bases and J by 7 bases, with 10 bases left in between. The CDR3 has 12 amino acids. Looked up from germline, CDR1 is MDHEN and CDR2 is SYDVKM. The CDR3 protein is CASRSPLNIQYF. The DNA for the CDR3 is TGTGCCAGCAGGTCTCCCCTCAACATTCAGTACTTC.

CDR3 protein: CASSLFYRAGELFF. The CDR3 nucleotides are TGTGCCAGCAGTTTATTTTATCGGGCCGGGGAGCTGTTTTTT. V usage is TRBV27 and J usage is TRBJ2-2; D gene uncertain. V dropped 1 base and J dropped 6 bases, with 9 bases sitting between them. Germline V CDR1 and CDR2: MNHEY, SMNVEV (reference sequence). The CDR3 runs 14 residues.

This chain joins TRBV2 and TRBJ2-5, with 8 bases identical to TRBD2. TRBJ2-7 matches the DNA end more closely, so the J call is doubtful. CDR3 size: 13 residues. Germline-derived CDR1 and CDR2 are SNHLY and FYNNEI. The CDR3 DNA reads TGTGCCAGCGTCGCTAGCGGGTCATACGAGCAGTACTTC. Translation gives CASVASGSYEQYF.

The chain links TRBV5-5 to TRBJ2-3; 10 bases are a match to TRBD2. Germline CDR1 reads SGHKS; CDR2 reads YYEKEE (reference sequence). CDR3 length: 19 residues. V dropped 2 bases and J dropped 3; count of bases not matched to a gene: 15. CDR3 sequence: CASSFSVAGGLARTDTQYF. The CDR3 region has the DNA TGTGCCAGCAGCTTCAGCGTAGCGGGAGGCCTAGCCCGGACAGATACGCAGTATTTT.

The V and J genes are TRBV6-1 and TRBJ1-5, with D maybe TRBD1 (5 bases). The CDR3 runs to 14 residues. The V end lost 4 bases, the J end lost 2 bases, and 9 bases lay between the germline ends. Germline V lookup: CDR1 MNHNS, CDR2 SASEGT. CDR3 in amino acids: CASSGRAGNQPQHF. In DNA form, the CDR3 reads TGTGCCAGCAGTGGCAGGGCGGGCAATCAGCCCCAGCATTTT.

CDR3 sequence (DNA): TGTGCCAGCAGTTCACAGGGGCTCAATCAGCCCCAGCATTTT. As protein: CASSSQGLNQPQHF. The chain has TRBV28 and TRBJ1-5; 7 bases are a match to TRBD1. The CDR3 contains 14 residues. Germline loops: CDR1 MDHEN, CDR2 SYDVKM. V dropped 4 bases and J dropped 3; count of bases not matched to a gene: 3.

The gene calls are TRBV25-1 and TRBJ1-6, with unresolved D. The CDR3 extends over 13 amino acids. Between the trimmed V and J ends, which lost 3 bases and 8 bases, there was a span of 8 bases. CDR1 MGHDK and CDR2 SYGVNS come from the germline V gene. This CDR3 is CASSEYRDSPLHF. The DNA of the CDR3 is TGTGCCAGCAGTGAGTACAGAGATTCACCCCTCCACTTT.

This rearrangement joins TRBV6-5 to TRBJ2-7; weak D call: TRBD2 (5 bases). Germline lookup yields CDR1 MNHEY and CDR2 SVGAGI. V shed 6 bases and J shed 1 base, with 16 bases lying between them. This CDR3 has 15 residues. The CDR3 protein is CASSPSGSLSYEQYV. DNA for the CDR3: TGTGCCAGCAGCCCCTCGGGGAGTCTGTCCTACGAGCAGTACGTC.

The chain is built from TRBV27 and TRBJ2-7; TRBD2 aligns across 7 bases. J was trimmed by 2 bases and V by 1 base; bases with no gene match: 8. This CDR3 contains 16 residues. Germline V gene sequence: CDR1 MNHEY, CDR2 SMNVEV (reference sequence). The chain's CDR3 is CASSLWGGSPTYEQYF. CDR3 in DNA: TGTGCCAGCAGTTTATGGGGGGGGTCCCCAACCTACGAGCAGTACTTC.

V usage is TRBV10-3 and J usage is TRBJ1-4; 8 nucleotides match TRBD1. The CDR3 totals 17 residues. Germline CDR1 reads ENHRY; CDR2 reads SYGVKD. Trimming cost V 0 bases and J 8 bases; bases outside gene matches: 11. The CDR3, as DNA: TGTGCCATCAGTGAGTCGAGGACAGGGTTGGGCGTCGAAAAACTGTTTTTT. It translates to CAISESRTGLGVEKLFF.

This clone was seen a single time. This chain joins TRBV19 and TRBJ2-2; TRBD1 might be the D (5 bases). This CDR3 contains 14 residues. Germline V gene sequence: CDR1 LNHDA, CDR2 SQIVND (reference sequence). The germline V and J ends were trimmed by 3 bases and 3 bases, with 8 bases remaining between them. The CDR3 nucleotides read TGTGCCAGTAGTATTCCAGGGTACACCGGGGAGCTGTTTTTT. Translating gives CASSIPGYTGELFF.